The rows below give T cell receptor beta chains drawn from one sample of a study of T cells and copy number aberrations in small-cell lung cancer. Clones were sequenced by immunoSEQ multiplex PCR, and TCRdb holds only the in-frame ones, with some missing. The sample shows thousands of clones, 82% of them seen only once. The sequenced sample consisted of normal tissue next to the tumor. Source of these receptors: a woman between 45 and 60 years old with small cell lung cancer. Each CDR3 is given with its conserved first and last residue. The D gene is left open where the match is weak. Rows may omit the clone size; those that give it use once, few, many or a size class.

v_gene: TRBV29-1
abundance: -
d_gene: -
j_gene: TRBJ2-5
CDR3nt: TGCAGCGTTGATGAGGGGACCCAGTACTTC
CDR3aa: CSVDEGTQYF

v_gene: TRBV7-6
abundance: -
d_gene: -
j_gene: TRBJ2-3
CDR3nt: TGTGCCAGCAGCCCAGCGGCGGGAAGCACAGATACGCAGTATTTT
CDR3aa: CASSPAAGSTDTQYF

v_gene: TRBV30
abundance: -
d_gene: TRBD1
j_gene: TRBJ2-3
CDR3nt: TGTGCCTCCACAAGTTCCCAGGACAGGGCGGGGGATACGCAGTATTTT
CDR3aa: CASTSSQDRAGDTQYF

v_gene: TRBV27
abundance: -
d_gene: TRBD1
j_gene: TRBJ1-2
CDR3nt: TGTGCCAGCAGACAACCGGGACAGGGGGTTACCTACACCTTC
CDR3aa: CASRQPGQGVTYTF

v_gene: TRBV2
abundance: -
d_gene: TRBD2
j_gene: TRBJ2-2
CDR3nt: TGTGCCAGCACCGAAGGGACTACCAACACCGGGGAGCTGTTTTTT
CDR3aa: CASTEGTTNTGELFF

v_gene: TRBV7-6
abundance: -
d_gene: TRBD2
j_gene: TRBJ2-3
CDR3nt: TGTGCCAGCAGCTTAGGGACTAGCGGTAGCACAGATACGCAGTATTTT
CDR3aa: CASSLGTSGSTDTQYF

v_gene: TRBV11-2
abundance: -
d_gene: -
j_gene: TRBJ1-1
CDR3nt: TGTGCCAGCAGCCCCCGGACGAGGACTGAAGCTTTCTTT
CDR3aa: CASSPRTRTEAFF

v_gene: TRBV27
abundance: -
d_gene: TRBD1
j_gene: TRBJ1-2
CDR3nt: TGTGCCAGCAGTTCCAGGACAGGGGGCGACTATGGCTACACCTTC
CDR3aa: CASSSRTGGDYGYTF

v_gene: TRBV5-1
abundance: -
d_gene: -
j_gene: TRBJ2-5
CDR3nt: TGCGCCAGCGCCTTACAAGAGACCCAGTACTTC
CDR3aa: CASALQETQYF

v_gene: TRBV7-6
abundance: -
d_gene: -
j_gene: TRBJ1-4
CDR3nt: TGTGCCAGCAGCGATCCAGGGTTTGAAAAACTGTTTTTT
CDR3aa: CASSDPGFEKLFF

v_gene: TRBV19
abundance: -
d_gene: -
j_gene: TRBJ2-7
CDR3nt: TGTGCCAGTAGTAAATGGGGGCTGAACTACGAGCAGTACTTC
CDR3aa: CASSKWGLNYEQYF

v_gene: TRBV7-2
abundance: -
d_gene: TRBD2
j_gene: TRBJ2-1
CDR3nt: TGTGCCAGCAGCTTAGGGAGCGGGGGTTACAATGAGCAGTTCTTC
CDR3aa: CASSLGSGGYNEQFF

v_gene: TRBV18
abundance: -
d_gene: TRBD1
j_gene: TRBJ2-1
CDR3nt: TGTGCCAGCTCAGGACAGGGGGCTAACAATGAGCAGTTCTTC
CDR3aa: CASSGQGANNEQFF

v_gene: TRBV5-1
abundance: -
d_gene: -
j_gene: TRBJ1-4
CDR3nt: TGCGCCAGCAGCTTGGAGCTGGCTAATGAAAAACTGTTTTTT
CDR3aa: CASSLELANEKLFF

v_gene: TRBV10-3
abundance: -
d_gene: TRBD2
j_gene: TRBJ2-2
CDR3nt: TGTGCCATCAGGGGGACTAGCGGGAGGGCCGTGAACACCGGGGAGCTGTTTTTT
CDR3aa: CAIRGTSGRAVNTGELFF

v_gene: TRBV11-2
abundance: large
d_gene: -
j_gene: TRBJ1-1
CDR3nt: TGTGCCAGCAGCGCGTTCGTTGGGCAGTGGACTGAAGCTTTCTTT
CDR3aa: CASSAFVGQWTEAFF

v_gene: TRBV11-3
abundance: -
d_gene: TRBD2
j_gene: TRBJ2-1
CDR3nt: TGTGCCAGCAGCTTAGGGTCTAGCGGCCCCTCCTACAATGAGCAGTTCTTC
CDR3aa: CASSLGSSGPSYNEQFF

v_gene: TRBV9
abundance: -
d_gene: -
j_gene: TRBJ2-7
CDR3nt: TGTGCCAGCAGCGCACAGGTTCAGTCGAACGAGCAGTACTTC
CDR3aa: CASSAQVQSNEQYF

v_gene: TRBV2
abundance: -
d_gene: -
j_gene: TRBJ2-7
CDR3nt: TGTGCCAGTTGGGAGGGACAGGCTAGCTCCTACGAGCAGTACTTC
CDR3aa: CASWEGQASSYEQYF

v_gene: TRBV6-1
abundance: -
d_gene: TRBD1
j_gene: TRBJ1-3
CDR3nt: TGTGCCAGCAGTGTGCAGGGGGCAGAAGGAAACACCATATATTTT
CDR3aa: CASSVQGAEGNTIYF

v_gene: TRBV9
abundance: -
d_gene: -
j_gene: TRBJ2-1
CDR3nt: TGTGCCAGCAGCCCTCAGGGGAGTCTCAATGAGCAGTTCTTC
CDR3aa: CASSPQGSLNEQFF

v_gene: TRBV25-1
abundance: -
d_gene: -
j_gene: TRBJ2-7
CDR3nt: TGTGCCATCTCACAGGGTGACGAGCAGTACTTC
CDR3aa: CAISQGDEQYF

v_gene: TRBV7-9
abundance: -
d_gene: TRBD2
j_gene: TRBJ2-1
CDR3nt: TGTGCCAGCAGCTTGGGACTAGTGGTTCGGGATGAGCAGTTCTTC
CDR3aa: CASSLGLVVRDEQFF

v_gene: TRBV23-1
abundance: -
d_gene: -
j_gene: TRBJ2-7
CDR3nt: TGCGCCAGCAGTCATGTCGGGCAGGAGGGTATTAAGCAGTACTTC
CDR3aa: CASSHVGQEGIKQYF

v_gene: TRBV27
abundance: -
d_gene: -
j_gene: TRBJ2-3
CDR3nt: TGTGCCAGCAGGTTCGAGGGCTTGGACACTCACGGGCAGTATTTT
CDR3aa: CASRFEGLDTHGQYF

v_gene: TRBV21-1
abundance: -
d_gene: -
j_gene: TRBJ2-7
CDR3nt: TGTGCCTCAAAAGGTCTAGCGGGAATCCTCGAGCAGTACTTC
CDR3aa: CASKGLAGILEQYF

v_gene: TRBV25-1
abundance: -
d_gene: -
j_gene: TRBJ1-4
CDR3nt: TGTGCCAGCAGTAGGGGTAGGGGGAATGAAAAACTGTTTTTT
CDR3aa: CASSRGRGNEKLFF

v_gene: TRBV25-1
abundance: -
d_gene: TRBD1
j_gene: TRBJ2-1
CDR3nt: TGTGCCAGCAGTGAATTGGGACAGGTAGTGTTCTTC
CDR3aa: CASSELGQVVFF

v_gene: TRBV7-7
abundance: -
d_gene: -
j_gene: TRBJ2-5
CDR3nt: TGTGCCAGCAGCTTAAGCAGCCAAGAGACCCAGTACTTC
CDR3aa: CASSLSSQETQYF

v_gene: TRBV2
abundance: -
d_gene: TRBD1
j_gene: TRBJ1-5
CDR3nt: TGTGCCAGCAGTGAAGCATGGGCAGGGGGTAATCAGCCCCAGCATTTT
CDR3aa: CASSEAWAGGNQPQHF

v_gene: TRBV30
abundance: -
d_gene: TRBD1
j_gene: TRBJ2-7
CDR3nt: TGTGCCTGGAGAGCCACCGGGACAGGGGGCGAGCAGTACTTC
CDR3aa: CAWRATGTGGEQYF

v_gene: TRBV30
abundance: -
d_gene: -
j_gene: TRBJ2-7
CDR3nt: TGTGCCTGGAGCGGAACCCTCTACGAGCAGTACTTC
CDR3aa: CAWSGTLYEQYF

v_gene: TRBV5-4
abundance: few
d_gene: -
j_gene: TRBJ1-2
CDR3nt: TGTGCCAGCAGCCGTAGGGCTATTTTTAACTATGGCTACACCTTC
CDR3aa: CASSRRAIFNYGYTF

v_gene: TRBV25-1
abundance: few
d_gene: TRBD1
j_gene: TRBJ1-5
CDR3nt: TGTGCCAGCAGTGACGGGACAGGGGAGGTTCAGCCCCAGCATTTT
CDR3aa: CASSDGTGEVQPQHF

v_gene: TRBV6-1
abundance: medium-sized
d_gene: TRBD1
j_gene: TRBJ2-1
CDR3nt: TGTGCCAGCAGTGGTCGGGGACAGACGAGTTCGCAGGGGAATGAGCAGTTCTTC
CDR3aa: CASSGRGQTSSQGNEQFF

v_gene: TRBV7-9
abundance: -
d_gene: -
j_gene: TRBJ1-1
CDR3nt: TGTGCCAGCAGCTTCGCTTCCGGGGGGAACGAAGCTTTCTTT
CDR3aa: CASSFASGGNEAFF

v_gene: TRBV10-1
abundance: -
d_gene: -
j_gene: TRBJ2-3
CDR3nt: TGCGCCAGCAACGACAGGAGAGGGGATACGCAGTATTTT
CDR3aa: CASNDRRGDTQYF

v_gene: TRBV4-1
abundance: -
d_gene: -
j_gene: TRBJ2-1
CDR3nt: TGCGCCAGCAGCCTTAGTGAAAAAGTGAGAGGCGGCTCCTACAATGAGCAGTTCTTC
CDR3aa: CASSLSEKVRGGSYNEQFF

v_gene: TRBV25-1
abundance: -
d_gene: TRBD2
j_gene: TRBJ2-3
CDR3nt: TGTGCCAGCTCGAGAGCGGGAGATAGCACAGATACGCAGTATTTT
CDR3aa: CASSRAGDSTDTQYF

v_gene: TRBV11-2
abundance: large
d_gene: -
j_gene: TRBJ2-7
CDR3nt: TGTGCCAGCAGCTTAATTCCGGGGGCGACGGACGAGCAGTACTTC
CDR3aa: CASSLIPGATDEQYF

v_gene: TRBV7-3
abundance: -
d_gene: TRBD2
j_gene: TRBJ2-7
CDR3nt: TGTGCCAGCAGCCGGGGACTAGCGGACGGACAGCAGTACTTC
CDR3aa: CASSRGLADGQQYF

v_gene: TRBV7-9
abundance: -
d_gene: -
j_gene: TRBJ2-3
CDR3nt: TGTGCCAGCAGCTGGGAATCTTACACAGATACGCAGTATTTT
CDR3aa: CASSWESYTDTQYF

v_gene: TRBV27
abundance: once
d_gene: TRBD2
j_gene: TRBJ2-1
CDR3nt: TGTGCCAGCAGTTTAACTAGCGGGGATCACAATGAGCAGTTCTTC
CDR3aa: CASSLTSGDHNEQFF

v_gene: TRBV18
abundance: -
d_gene: -
j_gene: TRBJ2-1
CDR3nt: TGTGCCAGCTCACCGGACATTTACAATGAGCAGTTCTTC
CDR3aa: CASSPDIYNEQFF

v_gene: TRBV7-9
abundance: few
d_gene: -
j_gene: TRBJ2-2
CDR3nt: TGTGCCAGCAGCTCGACCCTCCTGGACAGCGGGGAGCTGTTTTTT
CDR3aa: CASSSTLLDSGELFF

v_gene: TRBV25-1
abundance: -
d_gene: TRBD2
j_gene: TRBJ2-1
CDR3nt: TGTGCCAGCAGTGAATCCTCCGGGACTAGCGGAAACAATGAGCAGTTCTTC
CDR3aa: CASSESSGTSGNNEQFF

v_gene: TRBV7-2
abundance: -
d_gene: TRBD2
j_gene: TRBJ2-5
CDR3nt: TGTGCCAGCAGCGTAGCTAGCGGGAGTGGAGAGACCCAGTACTTC
CDR3aa: CASSVASGSGETQYF

v_gene: TRBV30
abundance: -
d_gene: -
j_gene: TRBJ1-4
CDR3nt: TGTGCCTGGAGTCCCCTAGACAGCTTAAATGAAAAACTGTTTTTT
CDR3aa: CAWSPLDSLNEKLFF

v_gene: TRBV11-3
abundance: -
d_gene: -
j_gene: TRBJ2-4
CDR3nt: TGTGCCAGCAGCTCCTCCGGGAGTGGAAACATTCAGTACTTC
CDR3aa: CASSSSGSGNIQYF